This TCR beta chain was profiled in a study of T cells in Graves' hyperthyroidism and ophthalmopathy (dated by TCRdb to between 2018 and 2021). Describing the broader study: Peripheral blood was sampled at the time of initial diagnosis, prior to any treatment. An independent validation cohort of 18 to 20 hyperthyroidism patients and approximately 17 patients who later progressed to ophthalmopathy tested prospective prediction of ophthalmopathy. TCR Vbeta CDR3 sequencing of some 140 peripheral blood samples (about 45 ophthalmopathy, around 80 hyperthyroidism and roughly 17 progressor patients) is reported in the paper. After blood sampling, hyperthyroidism patients were treated with methimazole at a starting dose of 30 mg daily, and ophthalmopathy patients were treated with high-dose intravenous methylprednisolone. For training and testing, the approximately 97 patients in the discovery cohort were randomly divided in a 7:3 ratio. To identify TCR V-J signatures that set the groups apart, the researchers used a discovery cohort of 90 to 100 patients, made up of roughly 40 with Graves' ophthalmopathy and some 58 with stable Graves' hyperthyroidism. In addition, the study compared T-cell repertoires in thyroid tissue and in blood from several Graves' hyperthyroidism patients. Study-wide findings and limitations: During validation, the model predicted progression to ophthalmopathy a median of approximately 7 months ahead of onset, with around 65% sensitivity and 72% to 80% specificity. In cross-validation, a model built on a 13 V-J signature told ophthalmopathy apart from stable hyperthyroidism with under 90% sensitivity and roughly 81% specificity, and in testing the same model reached 80%/75%. Most expanded thyroid clonotypes (frequency above 0.001) were also found in blood, which suggests that blood repertoires may mirror thyroid immune responses. Sample size was not statistically predetermined, and investigators were not blinded to group allocation.

Stable Graves' hyperthyroidism was defined as the absence of progression to ophthalmopathy over 18 months of follow-up. Hyperthyroidism patients were newly diagnosed, with disease duration under 2 months, and aged 18 to 65 years. Any patient with an uncontrolled infection, another autoimmune disease, pregnancy or lactation was excluded. Diagnoses relied on clinical symptoms, serum thyroxine and TRAb, thyroid ultrasound and orbital computed tomography. PBMCs were isolated from about 10 ml of fresh peripheral blood by Ficoll-Paque density gradient centrifugation. Total RNA was extracted with Trizol reagent, and quality was checked on an Agilent 2100 Bioanalyzer. The table lists this clonotype with many counts. Its recognized antigen is unknown. No base-level quality is on record; no much larger clone is a single base apart. Reading from cysteine to phenylalanine, the CDR3 counts 16 amino acids. The read is trimmed to its CDR3 DNA, 48 bases read in frame from base 1. The germline V end is reduced by 5 bases and the J end by 9 bases; junction bases left unmatched: 10.

TCR beta CDR3 regions were amplified from RNA transcripts. A first-round RT-PCR of the TCR CDR3 used the HTBI primer set with the Qiagen OneStep RT-PCR kit. The libraries were constructed in a second round of multiplex PCR and then size-selected and purified. Paired-end sequencing of the libraries was performed with 100 bp reads on an Illumina HiSeq2000. The authors processed their data as follows. Raw data were processed with SOAPnuke, discarding reads with adapters, uncalled bases, mean Phred below 15, or no exact constant-primer or identifier match. High-quality paired reads were merged with COPE v1.2.5, and unique nucleotide sequences were defined as clonotypes. MiTCR v1.1 was used to align the clonotypes against IMGT TRBV, TRBD and TRBJ reference segments. The analysis included only V-J combinations with a frequency above 0.0001, which together covered approximately 99% of the repertoires. A TCS score was defined as the ratio between F50 (clonal expansion) and ExV (chaos), using BLOSUM62-based TCRdist between CDR3 peptides within each V-J. Welch's t-statistics and random forest reduced around 550 V-J features to 10 to 15, which were used in a naive Bayes classifier (R e1071). TCRdb ran its own pipeline on the public reads, namely fastp trimming at Q25 and MiXCR clone calling, and kept in-frame beta chains. Records with the same CDR3 protein are collapsed into one entry carrying the most frequent genes and DNA. TCRdb, not the original authors, processed these V and J calls. In this sample the table shows about 420,000 distinct CDR3 sequences, approximately 14% of which occur a single time. The ten largest make up approximately 7.5% of the sample.

The specimen sequenced was blood. The TCR was taken from a woman aged 18 to 35 with Graves' hyperthyroidism. The rearranged chain carries TRBV12-3 or TRBV12-4 and TRBJ2-1; the junction holds 13 bases that match TRBD2. The DNA reads as follows: TGTGCCAGCAGTCCTGGACTAGCGGGAGTTTCGGGTGAGCAGTTCTTC. This is translated as CASSPGLAGVSGEQFF.